The source of this TCR beta chain is a study of shared clonotypes between healthy human individuals. Across the whole study: Per donor, CD8 memory used one plate, CD8 naive used two, CD4 memory used three and CD4 naive used three.

Sequencing used immunoSEQ multiplex PCR; TCRdb keeps in-frame clones, though not all of them. The sample contains some 790,000 clones, over 55% of which appear only once. Study results and limitations: Naive subsets generally exceeded memory subsets in estimated richness. Blood alone was sampled, and tissue repertoires likely differ.

The CDR3 extends over 19 amino acids. V dropped 5 bases and J dropped 9; count of bases not matched to a gene: 16. Germline V gene sequence: CDR1 LNHDA, CDR2 SQIVND (reference sequence). Points on this clone: Its antigen is not identified.

Material for sequencing was memory CD4+ T cells sorted from blood. Subset noted: CD45RA-negative fraction. This TCR was recovered from a woman aged 25 to 45 in good health. The chain has TRBV19 and TRBJ2-1; 16 bases line up with TRBD2. The CDR3 protein is CASSPTGTSGRASPREQFF. CDR3 DNA: TGTGCCAGTAGTCCGACCGGGACTAGCGGGAGGGCCTCACCTCGTGAGCAGTTCTTC.